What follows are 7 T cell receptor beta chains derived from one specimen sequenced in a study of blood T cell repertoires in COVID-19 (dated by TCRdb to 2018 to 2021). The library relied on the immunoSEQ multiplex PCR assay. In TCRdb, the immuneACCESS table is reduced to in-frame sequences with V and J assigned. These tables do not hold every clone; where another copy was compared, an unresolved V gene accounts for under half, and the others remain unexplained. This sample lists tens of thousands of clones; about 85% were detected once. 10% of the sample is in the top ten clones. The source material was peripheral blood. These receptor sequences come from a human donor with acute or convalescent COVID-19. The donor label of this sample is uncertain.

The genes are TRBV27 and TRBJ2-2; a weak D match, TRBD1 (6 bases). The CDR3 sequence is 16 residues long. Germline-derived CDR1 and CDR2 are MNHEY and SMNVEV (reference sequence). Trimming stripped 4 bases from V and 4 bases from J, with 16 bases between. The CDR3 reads CASSSPSGTLTGELFF. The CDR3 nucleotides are TGTGCCAGCAGTTCCCCTTCCGGGACACTCACCGGGGAGCTGTTTTTT.

The CDR3 bases are TGTGCCAGCAGCCCAGGGAGGGGCTACACCTTC. Protein product: CASSPGRGYTF. This sequence joins TRBV3-1 (or the pseudogene TRBV3-2) and TRBJ1-2, with D possibly TRBD1 on 5 matching bases. V gave up 4 bases and J gave up 8 bases, with 8 bases separating them. The germline CDR1 and CDR2 sequences are LGHDT and YNNKEL (reference sequence). This CDR3 is built from 11 residues.

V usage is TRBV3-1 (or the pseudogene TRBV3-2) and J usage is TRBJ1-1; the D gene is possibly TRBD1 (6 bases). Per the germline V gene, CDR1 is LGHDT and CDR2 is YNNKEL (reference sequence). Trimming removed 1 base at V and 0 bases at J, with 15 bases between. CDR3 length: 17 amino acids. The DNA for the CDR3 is TGTGCCAGCAGCCAAGTTGGGGTGGGGGCCATGAACACTGAAGCTTTCTTT. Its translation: CASSQVGVGAMNTEAFF.

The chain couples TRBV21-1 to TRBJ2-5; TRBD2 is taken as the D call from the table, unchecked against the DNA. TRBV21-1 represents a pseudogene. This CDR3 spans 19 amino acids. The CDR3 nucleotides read TGTGCCAGCAGCAAATATCCTAATCGGCCCAGGGAGGAAAGTGAGACCCAGTACTTC. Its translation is CASSKYPNRPREESETQYF.

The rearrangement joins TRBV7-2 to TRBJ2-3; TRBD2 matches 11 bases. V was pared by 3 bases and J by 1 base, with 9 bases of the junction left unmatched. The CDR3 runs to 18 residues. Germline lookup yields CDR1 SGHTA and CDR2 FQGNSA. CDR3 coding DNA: TGTGCCAGCAGCTTCCCAAAACCGGGACTAGCGGGCACAGATACGCAGTATTTT. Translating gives CASSFPKPGLAGTDTQYF. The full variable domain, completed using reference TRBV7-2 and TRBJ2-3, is GAGVSQSPSNKVTEKGKDVELRCDPISGHTALYWYRQSLGQGLEFLIYFQGNSAPDKSGLPSDRFSAERTGGSVSTLTIQRTQQEDSAVYLCASSFPKPGLAGTDTQYFGPGTRLTVL.

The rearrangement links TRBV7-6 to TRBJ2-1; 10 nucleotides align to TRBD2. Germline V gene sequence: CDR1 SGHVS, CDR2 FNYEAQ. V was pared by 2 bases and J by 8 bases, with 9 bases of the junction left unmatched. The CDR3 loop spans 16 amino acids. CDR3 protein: CASSLIRSSGSYEQFF. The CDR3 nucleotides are TGTGCCAGCAGCTTAATTAGGTCTAGCGGGAGCTATGAGCAGTTCTTC. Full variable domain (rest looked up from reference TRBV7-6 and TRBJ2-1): GAGVSQSPRYKVTKRGQDVALRCDPISGHVSLYWYRQALGQGPEFLTYFNYEAQQDKSGLPNDRFSAERPEGSISTLTIQRTEQRDSAMYRCASSLIRSSGSYEQFFGPGTRLTVL.

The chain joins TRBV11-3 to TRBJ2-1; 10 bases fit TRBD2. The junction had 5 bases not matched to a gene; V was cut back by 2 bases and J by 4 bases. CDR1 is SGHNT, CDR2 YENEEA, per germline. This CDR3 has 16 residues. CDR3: CASSLSRTSGYNEQFF. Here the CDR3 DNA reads TGTGCCAGCAGCTTATCCCGGACTAGCGGATACAATGAGCAGTTCTTC.